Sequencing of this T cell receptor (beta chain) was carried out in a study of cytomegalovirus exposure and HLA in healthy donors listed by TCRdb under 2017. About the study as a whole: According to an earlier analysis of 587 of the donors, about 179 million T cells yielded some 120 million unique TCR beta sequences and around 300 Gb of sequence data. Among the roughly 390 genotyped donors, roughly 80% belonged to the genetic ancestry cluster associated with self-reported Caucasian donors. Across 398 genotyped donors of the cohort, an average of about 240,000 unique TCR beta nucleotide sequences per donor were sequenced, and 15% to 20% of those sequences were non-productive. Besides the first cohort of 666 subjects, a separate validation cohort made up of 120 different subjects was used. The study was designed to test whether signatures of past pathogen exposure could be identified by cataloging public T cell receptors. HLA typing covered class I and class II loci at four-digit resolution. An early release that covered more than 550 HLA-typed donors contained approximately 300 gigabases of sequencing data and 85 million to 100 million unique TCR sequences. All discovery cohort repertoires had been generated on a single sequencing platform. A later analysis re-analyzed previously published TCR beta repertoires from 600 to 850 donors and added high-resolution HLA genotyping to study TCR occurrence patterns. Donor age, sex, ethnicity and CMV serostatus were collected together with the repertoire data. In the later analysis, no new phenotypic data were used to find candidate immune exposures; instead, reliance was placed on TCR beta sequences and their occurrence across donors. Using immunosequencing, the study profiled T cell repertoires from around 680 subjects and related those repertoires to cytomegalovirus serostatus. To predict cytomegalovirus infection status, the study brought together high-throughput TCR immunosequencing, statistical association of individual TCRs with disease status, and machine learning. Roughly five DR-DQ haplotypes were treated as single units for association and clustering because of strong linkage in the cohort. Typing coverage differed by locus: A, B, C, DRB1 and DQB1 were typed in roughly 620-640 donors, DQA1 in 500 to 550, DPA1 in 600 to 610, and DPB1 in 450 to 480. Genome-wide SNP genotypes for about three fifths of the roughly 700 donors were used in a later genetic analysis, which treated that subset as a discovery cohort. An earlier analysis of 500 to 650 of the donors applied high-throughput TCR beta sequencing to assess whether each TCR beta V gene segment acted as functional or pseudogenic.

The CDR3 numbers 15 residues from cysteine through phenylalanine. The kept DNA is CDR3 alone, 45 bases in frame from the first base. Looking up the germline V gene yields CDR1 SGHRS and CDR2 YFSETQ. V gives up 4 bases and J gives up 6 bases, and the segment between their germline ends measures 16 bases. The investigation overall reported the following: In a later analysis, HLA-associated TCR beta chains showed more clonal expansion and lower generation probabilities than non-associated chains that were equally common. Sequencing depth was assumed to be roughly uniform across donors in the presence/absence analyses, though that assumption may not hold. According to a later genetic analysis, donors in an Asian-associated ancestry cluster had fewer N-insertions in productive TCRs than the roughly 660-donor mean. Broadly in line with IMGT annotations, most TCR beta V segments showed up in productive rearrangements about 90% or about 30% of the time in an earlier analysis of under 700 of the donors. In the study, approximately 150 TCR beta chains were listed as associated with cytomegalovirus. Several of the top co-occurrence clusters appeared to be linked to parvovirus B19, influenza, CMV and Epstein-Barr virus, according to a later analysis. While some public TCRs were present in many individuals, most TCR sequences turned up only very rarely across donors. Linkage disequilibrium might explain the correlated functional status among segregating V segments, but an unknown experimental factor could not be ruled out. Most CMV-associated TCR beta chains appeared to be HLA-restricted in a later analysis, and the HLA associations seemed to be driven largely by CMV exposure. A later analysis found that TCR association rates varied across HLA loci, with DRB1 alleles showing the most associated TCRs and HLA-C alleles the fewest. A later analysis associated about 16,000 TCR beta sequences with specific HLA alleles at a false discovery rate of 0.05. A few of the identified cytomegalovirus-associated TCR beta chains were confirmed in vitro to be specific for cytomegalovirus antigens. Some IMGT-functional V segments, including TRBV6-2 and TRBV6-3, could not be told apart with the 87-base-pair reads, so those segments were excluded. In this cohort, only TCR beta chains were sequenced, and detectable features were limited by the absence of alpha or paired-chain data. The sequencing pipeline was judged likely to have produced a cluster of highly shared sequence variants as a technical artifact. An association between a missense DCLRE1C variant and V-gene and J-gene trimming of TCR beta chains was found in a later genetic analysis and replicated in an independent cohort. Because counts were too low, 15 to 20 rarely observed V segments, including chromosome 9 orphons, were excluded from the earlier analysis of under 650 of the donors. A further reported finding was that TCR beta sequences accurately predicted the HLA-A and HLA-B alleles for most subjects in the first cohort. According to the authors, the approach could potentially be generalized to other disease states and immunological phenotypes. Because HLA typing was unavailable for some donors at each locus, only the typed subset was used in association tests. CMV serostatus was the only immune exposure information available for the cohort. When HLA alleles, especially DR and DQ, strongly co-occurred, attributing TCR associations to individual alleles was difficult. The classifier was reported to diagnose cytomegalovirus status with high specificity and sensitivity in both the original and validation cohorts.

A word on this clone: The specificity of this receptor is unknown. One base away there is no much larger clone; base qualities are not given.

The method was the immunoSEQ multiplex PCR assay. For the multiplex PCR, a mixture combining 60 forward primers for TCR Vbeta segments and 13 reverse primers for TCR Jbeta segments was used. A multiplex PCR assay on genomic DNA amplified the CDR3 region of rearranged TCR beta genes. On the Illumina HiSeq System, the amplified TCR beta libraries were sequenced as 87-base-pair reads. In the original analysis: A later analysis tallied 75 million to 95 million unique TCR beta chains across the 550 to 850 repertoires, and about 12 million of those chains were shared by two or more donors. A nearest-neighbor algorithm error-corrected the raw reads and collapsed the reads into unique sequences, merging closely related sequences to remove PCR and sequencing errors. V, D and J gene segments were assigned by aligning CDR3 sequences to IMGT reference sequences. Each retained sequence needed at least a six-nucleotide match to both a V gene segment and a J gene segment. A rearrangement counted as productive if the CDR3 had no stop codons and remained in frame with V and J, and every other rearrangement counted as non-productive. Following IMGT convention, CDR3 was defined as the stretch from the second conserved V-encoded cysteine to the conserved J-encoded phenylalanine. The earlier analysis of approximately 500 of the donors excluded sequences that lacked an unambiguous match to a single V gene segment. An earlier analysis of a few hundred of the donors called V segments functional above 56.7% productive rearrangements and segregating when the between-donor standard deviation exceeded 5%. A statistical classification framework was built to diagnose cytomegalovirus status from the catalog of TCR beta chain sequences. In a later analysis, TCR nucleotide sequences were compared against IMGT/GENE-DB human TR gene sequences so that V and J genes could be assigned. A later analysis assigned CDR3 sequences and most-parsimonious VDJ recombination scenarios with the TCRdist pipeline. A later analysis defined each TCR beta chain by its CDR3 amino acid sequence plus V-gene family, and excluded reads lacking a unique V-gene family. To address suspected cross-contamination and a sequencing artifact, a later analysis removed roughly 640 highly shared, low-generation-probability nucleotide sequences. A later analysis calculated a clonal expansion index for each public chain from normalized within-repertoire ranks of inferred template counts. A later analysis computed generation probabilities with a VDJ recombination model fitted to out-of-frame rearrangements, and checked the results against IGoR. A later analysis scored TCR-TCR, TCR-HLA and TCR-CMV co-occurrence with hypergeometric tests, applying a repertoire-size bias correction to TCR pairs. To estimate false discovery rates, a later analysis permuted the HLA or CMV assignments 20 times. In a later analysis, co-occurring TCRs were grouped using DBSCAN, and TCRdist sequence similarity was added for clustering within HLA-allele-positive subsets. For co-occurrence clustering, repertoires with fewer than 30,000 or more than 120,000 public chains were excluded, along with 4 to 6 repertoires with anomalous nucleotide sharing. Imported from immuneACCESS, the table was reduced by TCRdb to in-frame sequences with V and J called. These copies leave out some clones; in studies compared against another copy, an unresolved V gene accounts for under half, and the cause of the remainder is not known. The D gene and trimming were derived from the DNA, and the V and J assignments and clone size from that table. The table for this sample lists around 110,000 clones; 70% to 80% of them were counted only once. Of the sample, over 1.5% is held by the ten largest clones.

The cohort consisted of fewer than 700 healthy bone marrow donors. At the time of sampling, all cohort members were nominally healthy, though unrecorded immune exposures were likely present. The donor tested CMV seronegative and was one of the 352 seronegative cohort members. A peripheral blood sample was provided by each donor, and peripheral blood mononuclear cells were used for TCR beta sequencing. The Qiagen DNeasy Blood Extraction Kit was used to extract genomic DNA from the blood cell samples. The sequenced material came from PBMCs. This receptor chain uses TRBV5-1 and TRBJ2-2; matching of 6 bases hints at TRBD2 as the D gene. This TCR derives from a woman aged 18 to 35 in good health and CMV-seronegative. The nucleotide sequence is TGCGCCAGCAGCCCGGAACCCAGGGACTCCGGGGAGCTGTTTTTT. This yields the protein CASSPEPRDSGELFF.